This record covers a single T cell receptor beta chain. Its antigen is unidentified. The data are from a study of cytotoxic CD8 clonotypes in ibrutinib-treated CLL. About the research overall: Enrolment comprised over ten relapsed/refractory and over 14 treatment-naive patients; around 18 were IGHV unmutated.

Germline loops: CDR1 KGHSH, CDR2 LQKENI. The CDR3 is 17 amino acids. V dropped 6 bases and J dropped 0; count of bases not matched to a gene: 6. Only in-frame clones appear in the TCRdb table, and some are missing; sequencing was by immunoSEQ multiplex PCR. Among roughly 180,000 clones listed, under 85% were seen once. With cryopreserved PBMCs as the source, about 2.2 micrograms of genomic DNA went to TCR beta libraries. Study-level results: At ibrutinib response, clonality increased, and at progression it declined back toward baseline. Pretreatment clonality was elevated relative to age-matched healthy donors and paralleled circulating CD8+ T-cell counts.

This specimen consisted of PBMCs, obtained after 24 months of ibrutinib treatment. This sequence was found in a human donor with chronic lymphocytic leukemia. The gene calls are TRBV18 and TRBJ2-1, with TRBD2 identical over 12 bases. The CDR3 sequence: CASSPSTSGSSYNEQFF. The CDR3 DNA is TGTGCCAGCTCTCCCTCGACTAGCGGGAGCTCCTACAATGAGCAGTTCTTC.